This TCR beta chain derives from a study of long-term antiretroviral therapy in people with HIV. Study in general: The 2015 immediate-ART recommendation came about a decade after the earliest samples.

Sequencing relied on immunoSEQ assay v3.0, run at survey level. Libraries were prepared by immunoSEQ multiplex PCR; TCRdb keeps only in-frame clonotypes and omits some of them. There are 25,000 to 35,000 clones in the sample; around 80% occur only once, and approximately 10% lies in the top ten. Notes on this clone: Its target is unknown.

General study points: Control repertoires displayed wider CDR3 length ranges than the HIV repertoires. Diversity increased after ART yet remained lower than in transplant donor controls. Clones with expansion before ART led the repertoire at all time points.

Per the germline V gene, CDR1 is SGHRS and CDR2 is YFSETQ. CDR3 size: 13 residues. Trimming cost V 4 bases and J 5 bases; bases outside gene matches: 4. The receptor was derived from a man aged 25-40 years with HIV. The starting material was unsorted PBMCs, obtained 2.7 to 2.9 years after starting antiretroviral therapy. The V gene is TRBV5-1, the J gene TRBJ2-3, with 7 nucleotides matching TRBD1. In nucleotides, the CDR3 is TGCGCCAGCAGCGGACAGGTGGGAGATACGCAGTATTTT. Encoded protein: CASSGQVGDTQYF.